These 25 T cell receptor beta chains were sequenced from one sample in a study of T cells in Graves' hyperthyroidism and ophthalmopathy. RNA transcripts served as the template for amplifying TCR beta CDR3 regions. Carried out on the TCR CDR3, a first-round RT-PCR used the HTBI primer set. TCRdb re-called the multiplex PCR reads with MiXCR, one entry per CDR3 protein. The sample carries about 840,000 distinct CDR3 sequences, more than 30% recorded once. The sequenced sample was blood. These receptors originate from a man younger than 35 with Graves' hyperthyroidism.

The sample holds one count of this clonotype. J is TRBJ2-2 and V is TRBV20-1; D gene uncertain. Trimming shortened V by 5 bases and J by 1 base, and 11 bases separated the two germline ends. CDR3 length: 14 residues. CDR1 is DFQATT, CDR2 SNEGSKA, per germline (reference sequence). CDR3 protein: CSASTDENTGELFF. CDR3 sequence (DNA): TGCAGTGCTTCAACGGACGAGAACACCGGGGAGCTGTTTTTT.

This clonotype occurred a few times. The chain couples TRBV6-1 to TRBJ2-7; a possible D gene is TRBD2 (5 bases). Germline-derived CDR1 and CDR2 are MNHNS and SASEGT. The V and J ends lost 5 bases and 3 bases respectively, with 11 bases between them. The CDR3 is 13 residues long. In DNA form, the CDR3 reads TGTGCCAGCAGTTGGAGCGGAGGCTACGAGCAGTACTTC. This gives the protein CASSWSGGYEQYF.

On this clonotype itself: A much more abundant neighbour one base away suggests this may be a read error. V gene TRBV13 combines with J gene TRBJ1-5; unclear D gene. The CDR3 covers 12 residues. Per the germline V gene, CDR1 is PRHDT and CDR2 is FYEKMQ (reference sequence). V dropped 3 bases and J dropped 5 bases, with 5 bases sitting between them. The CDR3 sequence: CASSFQDQPQHF. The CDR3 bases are TGTGCCAGCAGCTTTCAAGATCAGCCCCAGCATTTT.

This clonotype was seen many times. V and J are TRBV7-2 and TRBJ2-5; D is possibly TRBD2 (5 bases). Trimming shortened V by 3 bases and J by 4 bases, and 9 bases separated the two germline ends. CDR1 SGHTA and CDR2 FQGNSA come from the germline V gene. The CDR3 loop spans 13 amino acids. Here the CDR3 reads CASSLRARETQYF. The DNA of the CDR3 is TGTGCCAGCAGCTTGCGGGCTCGAGAGACCCAGTACTTC. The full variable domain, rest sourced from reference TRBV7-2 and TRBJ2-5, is GAGVSQSPSNKVTEKGKDVELRCDPISGHTALYWYRQSLGQGLEFLIYFQGNSAPDKSGLPSDRFSAERTGGSVSTLTIQRTQQEDSAVYLCASSLRARETQYFGPGTRLLVL.

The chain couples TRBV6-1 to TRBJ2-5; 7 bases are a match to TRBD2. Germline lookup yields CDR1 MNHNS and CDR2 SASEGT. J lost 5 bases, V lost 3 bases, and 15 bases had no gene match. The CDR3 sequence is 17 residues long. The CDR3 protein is CASSDPIAGERLETQYF. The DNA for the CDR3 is TGTGCCAGCAGTGACCCCATAGCGGGCGAGCGACTGGAGACCCAGTACTTC.

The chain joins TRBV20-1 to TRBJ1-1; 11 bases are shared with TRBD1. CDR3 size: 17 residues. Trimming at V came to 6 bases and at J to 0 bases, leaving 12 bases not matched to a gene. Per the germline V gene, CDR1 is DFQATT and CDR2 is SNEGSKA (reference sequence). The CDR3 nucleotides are TGCAGTGCGTCCACGGGACAGGGGGTTTACATGAACACTGAAGCTTTCTTT. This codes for CSASTGQGVYMNTEAFF.

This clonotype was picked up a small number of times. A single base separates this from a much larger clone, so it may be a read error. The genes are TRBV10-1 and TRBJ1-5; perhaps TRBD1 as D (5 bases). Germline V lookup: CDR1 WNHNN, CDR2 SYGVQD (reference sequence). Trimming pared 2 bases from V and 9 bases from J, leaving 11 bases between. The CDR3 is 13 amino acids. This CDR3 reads CASSEQRGRPQHF. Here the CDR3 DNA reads TGCGCCAGCAGTGAGCAGAGGGGTCGGCCCCAGCATTTT.

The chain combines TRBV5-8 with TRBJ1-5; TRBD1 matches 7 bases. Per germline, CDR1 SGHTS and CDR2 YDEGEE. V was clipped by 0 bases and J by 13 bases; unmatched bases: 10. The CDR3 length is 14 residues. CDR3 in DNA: TGTGCCAGCAGCTTGGCCAACAGGGGCGCGCCTCAGCATTTT. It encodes CASSLANRGAPQHF.

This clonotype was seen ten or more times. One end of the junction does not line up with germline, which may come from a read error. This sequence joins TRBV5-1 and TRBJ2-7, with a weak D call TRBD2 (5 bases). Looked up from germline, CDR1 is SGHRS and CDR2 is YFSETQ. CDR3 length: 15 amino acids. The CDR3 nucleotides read TGTGCCAGCAGCTTAGGCGGGCAAGGGTCCTACGAGCAGTACTTC. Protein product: CASSLGGQGSYEQYF.

CDR3 residues: CSANGQGQETQYF. CDR3 DNA: TGCAGTGCTAACGGACAGGGGCAAGAGACCCAGTACTTC. The V and J genes are TRBV20-1 and TRBJ2-5; 9 positions agree with TRBD1. Germline assignment: CDR1 DFQATT and CDR2 SNEGSKA (reference sequence). V lost 4 bases to trimming and J lost 2 bases; unmatched junction nucleotides: 2. The CDR3 contains 13 residues.

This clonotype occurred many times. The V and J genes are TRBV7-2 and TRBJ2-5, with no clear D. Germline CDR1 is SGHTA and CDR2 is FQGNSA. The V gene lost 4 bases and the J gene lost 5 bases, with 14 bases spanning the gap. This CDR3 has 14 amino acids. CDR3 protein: CASSSFHTVETQYF. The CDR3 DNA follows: TGTGCCAGCAGCTCATTCCATACGGTTGAGACCCAGTACTTC.

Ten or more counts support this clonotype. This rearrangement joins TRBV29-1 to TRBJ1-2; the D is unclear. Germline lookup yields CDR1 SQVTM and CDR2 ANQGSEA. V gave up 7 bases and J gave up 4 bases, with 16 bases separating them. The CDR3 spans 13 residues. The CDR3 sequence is CSAAAHLTYGYTF. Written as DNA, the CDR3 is TGCAGCGCCGCCGCACACCTGACCTATGGCTACACCTTC.

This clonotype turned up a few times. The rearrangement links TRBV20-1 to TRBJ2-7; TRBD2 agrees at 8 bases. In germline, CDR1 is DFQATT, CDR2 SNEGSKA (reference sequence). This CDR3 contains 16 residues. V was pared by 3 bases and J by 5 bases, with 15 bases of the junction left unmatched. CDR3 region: CSARGPAGEVLDEQYF. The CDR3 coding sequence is TGCAGTGCTAGGGGGCCAGCGGGAGAGGTATTAGACGAGCAGTACTTC.

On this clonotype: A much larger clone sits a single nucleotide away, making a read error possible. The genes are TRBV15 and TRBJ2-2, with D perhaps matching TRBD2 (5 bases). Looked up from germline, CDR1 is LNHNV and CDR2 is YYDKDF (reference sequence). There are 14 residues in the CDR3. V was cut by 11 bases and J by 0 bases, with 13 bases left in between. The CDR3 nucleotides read TGTGCCGCGGGCTCGGGCACGAACACCGGGGAGCTGTTTTTT. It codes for CAAGSGTNTGELFF. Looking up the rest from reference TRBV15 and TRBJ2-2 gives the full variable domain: DAMVIQNPRYQVTQFGKPVTLSCSQTLNHNVMYWYQQKSSQAPKLLFHYYDKDFNNEADTPDNFQSRRPNTSFCFLDIRSPGLGDTAMYLCAAGSGTNTGELFFGEGSRLTVL.

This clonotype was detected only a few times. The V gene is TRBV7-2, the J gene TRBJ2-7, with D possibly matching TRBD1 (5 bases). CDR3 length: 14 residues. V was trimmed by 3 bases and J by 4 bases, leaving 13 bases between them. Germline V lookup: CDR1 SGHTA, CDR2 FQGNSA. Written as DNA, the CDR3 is TGTGCCAGCAGCTTGGCAGGGTTCGGTTACGAGCAGTACTTC. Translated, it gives CASSLAGFGYEQYF. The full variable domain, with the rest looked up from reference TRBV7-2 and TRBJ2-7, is GAGVSQSPSNKVTEKGKDVELRCDPISGHTALYWYRQSLGQGLEFLIYFQGNSAPDKSGLPSDRFSAERTGGSVSTLTIQRTQQEDSAVYLCASSLAGFGYEQYFGPGTRLTVT.

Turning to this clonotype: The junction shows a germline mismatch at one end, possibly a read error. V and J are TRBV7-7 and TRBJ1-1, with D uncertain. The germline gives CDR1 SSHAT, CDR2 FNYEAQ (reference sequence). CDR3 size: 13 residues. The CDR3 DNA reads TGCGCCAGCAGCCAGGCCCCAGGTATTGAAGCTTTCTTT. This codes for CASSQAPGIEAFF.

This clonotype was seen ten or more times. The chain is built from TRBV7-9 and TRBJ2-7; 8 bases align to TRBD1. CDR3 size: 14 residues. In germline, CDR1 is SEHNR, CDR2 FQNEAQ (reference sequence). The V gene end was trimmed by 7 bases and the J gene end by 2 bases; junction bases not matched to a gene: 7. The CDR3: CASTSGGAAYEQYF. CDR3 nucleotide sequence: TGTGCCAGCACCTCAGGGGGCGCGGCCTACGAGCAGTACTTC.

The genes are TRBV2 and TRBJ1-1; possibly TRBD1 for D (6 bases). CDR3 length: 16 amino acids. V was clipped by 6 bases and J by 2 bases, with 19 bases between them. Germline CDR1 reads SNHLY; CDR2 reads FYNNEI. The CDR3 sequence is CASSPMGGGGNTEAFF. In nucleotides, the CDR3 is TGTGCCAGCAGCCCCATGGGGGGCGGAGGAAACACTGAAGCTTTCTTT.

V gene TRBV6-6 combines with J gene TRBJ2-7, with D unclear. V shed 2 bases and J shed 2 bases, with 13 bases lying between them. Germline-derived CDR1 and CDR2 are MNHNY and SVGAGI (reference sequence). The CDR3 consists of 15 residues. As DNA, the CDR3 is TGTGCCAGCAGTTACCTCCTAGATGTTCCCTACGAGCAGTACTTC. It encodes CASSYLLDVPYEQYF.

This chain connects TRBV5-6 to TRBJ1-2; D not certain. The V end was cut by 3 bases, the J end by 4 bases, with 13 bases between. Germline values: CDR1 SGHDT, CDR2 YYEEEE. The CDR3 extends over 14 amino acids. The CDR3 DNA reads TGTGCCAGCAGCTCTTCCTTGGCTCCCTATGGCTACACCTTC. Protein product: CASSSSLAPYGYTF.

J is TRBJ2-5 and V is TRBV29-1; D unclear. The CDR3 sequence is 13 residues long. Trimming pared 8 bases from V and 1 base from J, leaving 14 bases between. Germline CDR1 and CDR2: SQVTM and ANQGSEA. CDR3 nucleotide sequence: TGCAGCTTAACTTCGGCCAGCCAAGAGACCCAGTACTTC. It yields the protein CSLTSASQETQYF.

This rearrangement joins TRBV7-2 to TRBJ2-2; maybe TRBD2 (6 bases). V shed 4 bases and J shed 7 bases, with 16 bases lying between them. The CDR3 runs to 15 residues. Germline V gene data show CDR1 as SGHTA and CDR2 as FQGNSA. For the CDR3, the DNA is TGTGCCAGCAGCTCAGTGGGGGAGGAGAACGGGGAGCTGTTTTTT. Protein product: CASSSVGEENGELFF.

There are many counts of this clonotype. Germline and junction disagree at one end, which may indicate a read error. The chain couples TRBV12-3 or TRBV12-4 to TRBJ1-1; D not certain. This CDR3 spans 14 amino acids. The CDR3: CASSLDGLNTEAFF. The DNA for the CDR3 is TGCGCCAGCAGCTTGGATGGGTTGAACACTGAAGCTTTCTTT.

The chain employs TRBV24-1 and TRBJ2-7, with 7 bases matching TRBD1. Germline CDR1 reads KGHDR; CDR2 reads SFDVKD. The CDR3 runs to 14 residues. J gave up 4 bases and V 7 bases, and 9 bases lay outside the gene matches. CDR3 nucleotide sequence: TGTGCCACCAGCACCACGACAGGGCGATACGAGCAGTACTTC. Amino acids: CATSTTTGRYEQYF.

The DNA for the CDR3 is TGCAGCGCTTCCTCTAGCGTTCTGAACACCGGGGAGCTGTTTTTT. This codes for CSASSSVLNTGELFF. The rearrangement uses TRBV20-1 and TRBJ2-2, with D possibly TRBD2 on 6 matching bases. From germline, CDR1 is DFQATT and CDR2 SNEGSKA (reference sequence). CDR3 size: 15 residues.